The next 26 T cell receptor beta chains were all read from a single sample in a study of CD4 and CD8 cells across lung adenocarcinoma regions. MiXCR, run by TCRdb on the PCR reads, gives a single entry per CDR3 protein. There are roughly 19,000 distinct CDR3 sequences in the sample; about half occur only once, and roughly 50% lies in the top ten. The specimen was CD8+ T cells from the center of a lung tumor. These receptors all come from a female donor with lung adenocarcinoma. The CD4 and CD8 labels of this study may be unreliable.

The CDR3, as DNA: TGTGCCAGCAGCCAAGATACTAGCGGGAGTCCCTACGAGCAGTTCTTC. Translating gives CASSQDTSGSPYEQFF. The genes are TRBV4-2 and TRBJ2-1; 11 nucleotides match TRBD2. The CDR3 spans 16 residues. CDR1 and CDR2 from the germline V gene are LGHNA and YNFKEQ. After removal of 0 bases from V and 10 bases from J, the junction contained 8 bases not matched to a gene.

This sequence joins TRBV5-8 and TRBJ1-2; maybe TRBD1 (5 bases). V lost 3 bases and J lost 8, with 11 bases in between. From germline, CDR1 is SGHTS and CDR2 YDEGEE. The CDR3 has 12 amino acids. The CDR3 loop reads CASSYRDLGYTF. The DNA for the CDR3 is TGTGCCAGCAGCTACCGGGACCTCGGCTACACCTTC.

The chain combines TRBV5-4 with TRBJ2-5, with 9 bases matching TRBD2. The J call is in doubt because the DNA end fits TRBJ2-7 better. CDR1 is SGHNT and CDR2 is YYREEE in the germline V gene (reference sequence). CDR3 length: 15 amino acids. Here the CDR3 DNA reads TGTGCCAGCAGCTTGCTTGGTAGCGGGAGTTACGAGCAGTACTTC. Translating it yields CASSLLGSGSYEQYF.

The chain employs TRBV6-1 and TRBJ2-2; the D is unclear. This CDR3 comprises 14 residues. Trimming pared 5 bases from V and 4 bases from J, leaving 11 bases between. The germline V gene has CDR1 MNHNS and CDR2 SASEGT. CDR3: CASSRTFGTGELFF. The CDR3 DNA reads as TGTGCCAGCAGTCGGACCTTTGGCACCGGGGAGCTGTTTTTT.

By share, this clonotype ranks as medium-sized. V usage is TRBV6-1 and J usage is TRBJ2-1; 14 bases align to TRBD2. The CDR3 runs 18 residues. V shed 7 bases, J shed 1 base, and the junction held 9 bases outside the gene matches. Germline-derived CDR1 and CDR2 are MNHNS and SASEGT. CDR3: CASTRGTSGGLSYNEQFF. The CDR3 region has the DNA TGTGCCAGCACCCGCGGGACTAGCGGGGGACTATCCTACAATGAGCAGTTCTTC.

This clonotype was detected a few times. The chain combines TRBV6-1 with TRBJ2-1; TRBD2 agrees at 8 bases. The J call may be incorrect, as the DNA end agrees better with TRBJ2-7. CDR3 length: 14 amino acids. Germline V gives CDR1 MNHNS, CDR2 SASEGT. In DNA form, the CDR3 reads TGTGCCAGCAGCGGCGGGAGGAACTACAATGAGCAGTACTTC. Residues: CASSGGRNYNEQYF.

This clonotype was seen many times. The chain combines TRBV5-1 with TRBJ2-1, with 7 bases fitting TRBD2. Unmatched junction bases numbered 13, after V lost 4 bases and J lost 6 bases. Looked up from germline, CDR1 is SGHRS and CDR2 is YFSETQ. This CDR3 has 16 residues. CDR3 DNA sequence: TGCGCCAGCAGCCCGACGTTTAGCGGGCAGGGCAATGAGCAGTTCTTC. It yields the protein CASSPTFSGQGNEQFF.

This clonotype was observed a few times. The DNA of the CDR3 is TGTGCCAGCAGTTTCCTAGCGGGAGGGCCCTTCAATGAGCAGTTCTTC. Protein product: CASSFLAGGPFNEQFF. The chain joins TRBV28 to TRBJ2-1; 12 nucleotides agree with TRBD2. Germline assignment: CDR1 MDHEN and CDR2 SYDVKM. V dropped 3 bases and J dropped 6; count of bases not matched to a gene: 6. This CDR3 has 16 residues. Full variable domain (remainder filled in from reference TRBV28 and TRBJ2-1): DVKVTQSSRYLVKRTGEKVFLECVQDMDHENMFWYRQDPGLGLRLIYFSYDVKMKEKGDIPEGYSVSREKKERFSLILESASTNQTSMYLCASSFLAGGPFNEQFFGPGTRLTVL.

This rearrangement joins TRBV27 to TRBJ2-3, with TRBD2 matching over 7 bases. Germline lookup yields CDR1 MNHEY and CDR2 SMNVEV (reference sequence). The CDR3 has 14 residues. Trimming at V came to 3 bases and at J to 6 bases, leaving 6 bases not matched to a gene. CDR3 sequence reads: CASSFWTSLDTQYF. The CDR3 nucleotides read TGTGCCAGCAGTTTCTGGACTAGTTTGGATACGCAGTATTTT.

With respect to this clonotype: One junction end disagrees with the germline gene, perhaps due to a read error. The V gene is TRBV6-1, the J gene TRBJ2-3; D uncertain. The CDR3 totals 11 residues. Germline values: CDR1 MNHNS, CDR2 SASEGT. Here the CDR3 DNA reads TGTGCGCTGAGAGACAAAGACACTCAGTACTTT. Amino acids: CALRDKDTQYF.

The CDR3 DNA follows: TGCAGTGCTAGTGTCGGGACTGGGACCTACGAGCAGTACTTC. Its protein product is CSASVGTGTYEQYF. The chain has TRBV20-1 and TRBJ2-5; D possibly corresponds to TRBD2 (6 bases). The J call may be incorrect, as the DNA end agrees better with TRBJ2-7. Germline CDR1 reads DFQATT; CDR2 reads SNEGSKA (reference sequence). The CDR3 runs to 14 residues.

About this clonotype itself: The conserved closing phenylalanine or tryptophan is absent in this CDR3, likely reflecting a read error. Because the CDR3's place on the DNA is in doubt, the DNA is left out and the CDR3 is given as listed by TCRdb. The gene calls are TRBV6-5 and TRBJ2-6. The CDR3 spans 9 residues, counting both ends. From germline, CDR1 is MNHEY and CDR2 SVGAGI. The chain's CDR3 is CASSYSTFG.

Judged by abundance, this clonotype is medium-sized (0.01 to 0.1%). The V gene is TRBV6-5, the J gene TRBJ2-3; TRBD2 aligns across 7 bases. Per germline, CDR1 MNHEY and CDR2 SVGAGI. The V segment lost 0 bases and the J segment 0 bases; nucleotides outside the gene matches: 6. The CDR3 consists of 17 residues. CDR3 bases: TGTGCCAGCAGTTACTCGGCATTCGGGGGGAGCACAGATACGCAGTATTTT. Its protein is CASSYSAFGGSTDTQYF.

The CDR3 coding sequence is TGTGCCAGCAGTCTAGCGGGAGCAGCCTACAATGAGCAGTTCTTC. It encodes CASSLAGAAYNEQFF. This sequence joins TRBV6-1 and TRBJ2-1, with TRBD2 matching over 10 bases. Unmatched junction bases numbered 3, after V lost 5 bases and J lost 2 bases. The CDR3 spans 15 residues. Germline V lookup: CDR1 MNHNS, CDR2 SASEGT.

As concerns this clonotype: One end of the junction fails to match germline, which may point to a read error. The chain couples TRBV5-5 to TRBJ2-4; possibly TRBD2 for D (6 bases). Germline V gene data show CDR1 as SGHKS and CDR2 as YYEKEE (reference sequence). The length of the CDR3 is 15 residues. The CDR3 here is CASGPGPGAKDMQYF. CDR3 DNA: TGTGCCAGCGGCCCGGGGCCGGGAGCCAAAGACATGCAGTACTTC.

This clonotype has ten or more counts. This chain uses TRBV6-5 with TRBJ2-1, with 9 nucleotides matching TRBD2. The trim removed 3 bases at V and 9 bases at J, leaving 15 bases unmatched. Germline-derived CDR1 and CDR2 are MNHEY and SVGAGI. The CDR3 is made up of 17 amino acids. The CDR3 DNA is TGTGCCAGCAGTTATCGAGGGACGGCGGGGGGGCAGAGTGAGCAGTTCTTC. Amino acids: CASSYRGTAGGQSEQFF.

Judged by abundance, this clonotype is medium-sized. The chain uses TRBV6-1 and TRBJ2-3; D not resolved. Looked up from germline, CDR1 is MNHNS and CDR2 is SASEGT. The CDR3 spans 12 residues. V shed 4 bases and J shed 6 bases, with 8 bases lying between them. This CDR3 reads CASSGLSDTQYF. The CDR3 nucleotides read TGTGCCAGCAGTGGGCTCTCGGATACGCAGTATTTT.

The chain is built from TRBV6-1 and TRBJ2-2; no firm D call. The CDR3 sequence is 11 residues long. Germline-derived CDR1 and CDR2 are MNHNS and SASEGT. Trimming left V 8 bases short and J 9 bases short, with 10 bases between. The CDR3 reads CASGYIRELFF. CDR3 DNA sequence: TGTGCCAGCGGGTATATCAGGGAGCTGTTTTTT.

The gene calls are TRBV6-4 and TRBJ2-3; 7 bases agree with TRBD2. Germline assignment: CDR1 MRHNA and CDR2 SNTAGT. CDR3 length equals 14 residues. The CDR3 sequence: CAGRGGGDPDTQYF. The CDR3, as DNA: TGTGCGGGCCGTGGGGGGGGTGACCCAGATACGCAGTATTTT.

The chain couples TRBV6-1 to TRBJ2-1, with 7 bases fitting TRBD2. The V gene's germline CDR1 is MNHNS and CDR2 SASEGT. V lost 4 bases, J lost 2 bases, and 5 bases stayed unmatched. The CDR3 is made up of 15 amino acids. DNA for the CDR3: TGTGCCAGCAGTGGGGGGGGTGGGGCCTACAATGAGCAGTTCTTC. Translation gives CASSGGGGAYNEQFF.

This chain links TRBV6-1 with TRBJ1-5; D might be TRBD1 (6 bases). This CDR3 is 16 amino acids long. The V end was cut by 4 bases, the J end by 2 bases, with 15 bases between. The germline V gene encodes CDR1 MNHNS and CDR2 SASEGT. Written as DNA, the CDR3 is TGTGCCAGCAGTGCGATTGGGGGCACGGGCAATCAGCCCCAGCATTTT. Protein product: CASSAIGGTGNQPQHF.

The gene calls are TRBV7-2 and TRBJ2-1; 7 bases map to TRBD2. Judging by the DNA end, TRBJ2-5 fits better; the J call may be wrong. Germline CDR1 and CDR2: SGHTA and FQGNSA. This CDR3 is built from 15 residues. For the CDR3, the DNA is TGTGCCAGCAGCCCCTGGGCAGGGCGGGAGAAGACCCAGTACTTC. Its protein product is CASSPWAGREKTQYF.

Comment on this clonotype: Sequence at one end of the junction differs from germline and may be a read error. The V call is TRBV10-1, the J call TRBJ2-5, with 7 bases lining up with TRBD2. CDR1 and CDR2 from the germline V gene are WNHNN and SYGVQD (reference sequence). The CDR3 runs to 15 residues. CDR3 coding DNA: TGCGCCAGGGGTGATGGGGGGGGTGACCCAGAGACGCAGTATTTC. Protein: CARGDGGGDPETQYF.

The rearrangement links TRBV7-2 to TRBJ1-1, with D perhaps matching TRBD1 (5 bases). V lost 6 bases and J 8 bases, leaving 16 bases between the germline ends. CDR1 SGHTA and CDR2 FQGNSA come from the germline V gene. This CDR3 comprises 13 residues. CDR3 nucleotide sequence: TGTGCCAGCAGTCCAGGGATTGTCAGGGAAGCTTTCTTT. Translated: CASSPGIVREAFF.

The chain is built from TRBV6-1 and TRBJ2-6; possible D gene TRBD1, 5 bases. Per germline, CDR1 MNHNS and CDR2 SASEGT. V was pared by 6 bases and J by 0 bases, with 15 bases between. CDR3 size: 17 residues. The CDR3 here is CASSSPSQDSGANVLTF. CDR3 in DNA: TGTGCCAGCAGCAGTCCCTCACAGGACTCTGGGGCCAACGTCCTGACTTTC.

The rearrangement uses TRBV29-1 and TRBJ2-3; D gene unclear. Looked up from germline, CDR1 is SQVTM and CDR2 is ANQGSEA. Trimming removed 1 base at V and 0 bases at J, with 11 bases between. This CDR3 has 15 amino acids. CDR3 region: CSVEGTKTSTDTQYF. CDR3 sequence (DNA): TGCAGCGTTGAAGGGACGAAAACTAGCACAGATACGCAGTATTTT.